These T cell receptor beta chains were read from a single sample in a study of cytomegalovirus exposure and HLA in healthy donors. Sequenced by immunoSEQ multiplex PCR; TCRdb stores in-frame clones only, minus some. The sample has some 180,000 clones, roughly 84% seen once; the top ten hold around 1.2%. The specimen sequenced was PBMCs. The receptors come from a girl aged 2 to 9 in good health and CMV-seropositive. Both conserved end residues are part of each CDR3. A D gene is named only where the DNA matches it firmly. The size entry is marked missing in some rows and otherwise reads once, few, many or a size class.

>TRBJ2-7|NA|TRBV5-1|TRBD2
TGCGCCAGCTCCCAGACAGCGGGGTTGTACGAGCAGTACTTC
CASSQTAGLYEQYF
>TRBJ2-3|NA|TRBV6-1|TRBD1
TGTGCCAGCAGTGATGGACAGGGTCGCGTTCTGCTCTCTAGCACAGATACGCAGTATTTT
CASSDGQGRVLLSSTDTQYF
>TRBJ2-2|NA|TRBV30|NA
TGTGCCTGGAGCGGCACCGGGGAGCTGTTTTTT
CAWSGTGELFF
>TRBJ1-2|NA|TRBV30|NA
TGTGCCTGGAGTTTGGACAGCTGGAGGTTC
CAWSLDSWRF
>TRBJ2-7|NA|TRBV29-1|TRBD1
TGCAGCGTTGGGTCCGGACAGGGCCGACATTGGGCCTACGAGCAGTACTTC
CSVGSGQGRHWAYEQYF
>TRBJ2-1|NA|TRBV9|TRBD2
TGTGCCAGCAGCGCATCTCTTAGCGGGAATCTTCTGAATGAGCAGTTCTTC
CASSASLSGNLLNEQFF
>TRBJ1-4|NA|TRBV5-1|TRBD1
TGCGCCAGCAGCTTGGTAGGGACAGGGGGGCCTGCAACTAATGAAAAACTGTTTTTT
CASSLVGTGGPATNEKLFF
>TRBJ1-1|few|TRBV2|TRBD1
TGTGCCAGCAGGGATTCCGGGACAGGGTGGGCTTTCTTT
CASRDSGTGWAFF
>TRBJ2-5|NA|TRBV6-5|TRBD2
TGTGCCAGCAGTTACCGCGGAGGACTAGCGGAAGAGACCCAGTACTTC
CASSYRGGLAEETQYF
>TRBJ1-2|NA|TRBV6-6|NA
TGTGCCAGCGAGGGGGGAGGGCAGTCTTTCTATGGCTACACCTTC
CASEGGGQSFYGYTF
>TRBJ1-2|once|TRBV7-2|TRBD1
TGTGCCAGCAGCCTCGACAGGGGTATCGGGGGCTACACCTTC
CASSLDRGIGGYTF
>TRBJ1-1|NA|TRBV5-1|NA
TGCGCCAGCAGCTTGGCCTCCGGGACCGCGGGGGCCCGAAACACTGAAGCTTTCTTT
CASSLASGTAGARNTEAFF
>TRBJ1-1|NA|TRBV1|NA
TGCACCAGCAGCCAAGATGGTAGAGGCGGCATAGAACGTGAAGCTTTCTTT
CTSSQDGRGGIEREAFF
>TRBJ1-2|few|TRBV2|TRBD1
TGTGCCAGCATTTATGACAGGGCCTATGGCTACACCTTC
CASIYDRAYGYTF
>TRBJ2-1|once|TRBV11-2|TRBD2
TGTGCCAGCAGCCAATCTAGCGGGAGGGCCAATGAGCAGTTCTTC
CASSQSSGRANEQFF
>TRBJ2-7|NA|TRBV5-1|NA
TGCGCCAGCACCAACTCGGGGAGTACCTACGAGCAGTACTTC
CASTNSGSTYEQYF
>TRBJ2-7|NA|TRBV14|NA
TGTGCCAGCAGCCAAGGCGTCGGGACCTACGAGCAGTACTTC
CASSQGVGTYEQYF
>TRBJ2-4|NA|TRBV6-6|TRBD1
TGTGCCAGCAGTCTGGGACAGGGGGGGAACATTCAGTACTTC
CASSLGQGGNIQYF
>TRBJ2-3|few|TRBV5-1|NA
TGCGCCAGCAGCTTGGGGGGCTTCGCAGATACGCAGTATTTT
CASSLGGFADTQYF
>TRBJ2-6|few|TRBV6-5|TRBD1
TGTGCCAGCAGTGGGGACAGCTCTGGGGCCAACGTCCTGACTTTC
CASSGDSSGANVLTF
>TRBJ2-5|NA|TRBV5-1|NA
TGCGCCAGCAGCGCAACCGGGACGCCGGGAGAGCAGTACTTC
CASSATGTPGEQYF
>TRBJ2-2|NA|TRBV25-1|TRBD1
TGTGCCAGCAGTGAATATCAAAGGGGGCCAGAGGCCGGGGAGCTGTTTTTT
CASSEYQRGPEAGELFF
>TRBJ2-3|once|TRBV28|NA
TGTGCCAGCAACACCAGGGCACTTGGCACAGATACGCAGTATTTT
CASNTRALGTDTQYF
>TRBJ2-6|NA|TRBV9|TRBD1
TGTGCCAGCAACCAACAGGGGGGCCACTCTGGGGCCAACGTCCTGACTTTC
CASNQQGGHSGANVLTF
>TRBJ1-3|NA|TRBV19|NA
TGTGCCAGTAGCCTCGACAGTACTACTGGAAACACCATATATTTT
CASSLDSTTGNTIYF
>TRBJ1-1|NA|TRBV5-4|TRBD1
TGTGCCAGCAGCCTACAGGGGGCGGACACTGAAGCTTTCTTT
CASSLQGADTEAFF
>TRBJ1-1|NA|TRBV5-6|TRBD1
TGTGCCAGCGCCCCATGGGACAGGGCAAACACTGAAGCTTTCTTT
CASAPWDRANTEAFF
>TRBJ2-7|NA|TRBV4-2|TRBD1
TGTGCCAGCAGTCCGGACAGGGCGTACGAGCAGTACTTC
CASSPDRAYEQYF
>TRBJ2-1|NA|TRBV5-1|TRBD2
TGCGCCAGCAGCTTGTGGTTTAGTCCGGGGGGGCCGAACGTTGGCCCGGACAATGAGCAGTTCTTC
CASSLWFSPGGPNVGPDNEQFF
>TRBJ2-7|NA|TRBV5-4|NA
TGTGCCAGCAGAACTGAGCCGGCGGGGGCGACCTACGAGCAGTACTTC
CASRTEPAGATYEQYF
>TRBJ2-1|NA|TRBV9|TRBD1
TGTGCCAGCAGCGCACCGGGACAGGTTTCGAATGAGCAGTTCTTC
CASSAPGQVSNEQFF
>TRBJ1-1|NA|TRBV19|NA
TGTGCCAGTATGTGGCAGGGCAACACTGAAGCTTTCTTT
CASMWQGNTEAFF
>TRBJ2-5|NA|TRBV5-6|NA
TGTGCCAGCAGCTTGTCTTTCGCGAGGTCAGAGACCCAGTACTTC
CASSLSFARSETQYF
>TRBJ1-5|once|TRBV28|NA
TGTGCCAGCAGTAGGCCGGCAGGTTGGTATTCGGGCAATCAGCCCCAGCATTTT
CASSRPAGWYSGNQPQHF
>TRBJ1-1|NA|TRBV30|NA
TGTGCCTGGAGGGGCGCGGGGGTCTGTTTTGCTTTCTTT
CAWRGAGVCFAFF
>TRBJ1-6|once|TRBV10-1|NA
TGCGCCAGCAGTGAGTGGCTGAATTCACCCCTCCACTTT
CASSEWLNSPLHF
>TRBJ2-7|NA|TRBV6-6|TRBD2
TGTGCCAGCAGTCAGCGGGAGGTCTACGAGCAGTACTTC
CASSQREVYEQYF
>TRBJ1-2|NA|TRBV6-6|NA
TGTGCCAGCAGTCGACAGGCCGACTATGGCTACACCTTC
CASSRQADYGYTF
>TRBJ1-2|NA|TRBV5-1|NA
TGCGCCAGCAGCTTTAGTGGCAACACTAACCCTCCTATTACCTATGGCTACACCTTC
CASSFSGNTNPPITYGYTF
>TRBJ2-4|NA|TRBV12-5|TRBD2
TGTGCTAGTGGTTTGGTCTCTAGCGGGAGGCACATTCAGTACTTC
CASGLVSSGRHIQYF